These 4 T cell receptor beta chains share one sample of origin, sequenced in a study of T cells and Merkel cell carcinoma outcomes. Sequencing used immunoSEQ multiplex PCR; TCRdb keeps in-frame clones, though not all of them. The top ten clones hold about 3.1% of a sample with approximately 20,000 clones, roughly 80% of them seen once. Input material: tumor tissue from Merkel cell carcinoma. All receptors derive from a human donor with Merkel cell carcinoma.

The chain has TRBV19 and TRBJ2-7; D unclear. Trimming left V 5 bases short and J 3 bases short, with 14 bases between. CDR1 and CDR2 from the germline V gene are LNHDA and SQIVND (reference sequence). The length of the CDR3 is 14 residues. The DNA for the CDR3 is TGTGCCAGTAGTCCACTGGGGTTTATCTACGAGCAGTACTTC. It is translated as CASSPLGFIYEQYF.

This clone came up a few times. V is TRBV28 and J is TRBJ1-5; D gene ambiguous. This CDR3 has 13 amino acids. Per germline, CDR1 MDHEN and CDR2 SYDVKM. Between the trimmed V and J ends, which lost 6 bases and 0 bases, there was a span of 6 bases. The CDR3 here is CASSGDSNQPQHF. The DNA for the CDR3 is TGTGCCAGCAGCGGGGATAGCAATCAGCCCCAGCATTTT. Looking up the rest from reference TRBV28 and TRBJ1-5 gives the full variable domain: DVKVTQSSRYLVKRTGEKVFLECVQDMDHENMFWYRQDPGLGLRLIYFSYDVKMKEKGDIPEGYSVSREKKERFSLILESASTNQTSMYLCASSGDSNQPQHFGDGTRLSIL.

Turning to this clone: Relative to the germline gene, one junction end is altered; a read error may explain this. The chain recombines TRBV10-3 with TRBJ1-6; D is undetermined. The CDR3 sequence is 14 residues long. Germline CDR1 ENHRY, CDR2 SYGVKD. CDR3 sequence reads: CAIMKGGDDSPLHF. In nucleotides, the CDR3 is TGTGCTATCATGAAGGGAGGAGATGATTCACCCCTCCACTTT.

V is TRBV25-1 and J is TRBJ1-3, with a tentative D call TRBD1 (6 bases). Trimming shortened V by 6 bases and J by 3 bases, and 12 bases separated the two germline ends. In germline, CDR1 is MGHDK, CDR2 SYGVNS. This CDR3 contains 14 residues. The CDR3 nucleotides are TGTGCCAGCAGCGCAGGGGAAAGTGGAAACACCATATATTTT. Translation gives CASSAGESGNTIYF.